Given below is one T cell receptor (beta chain) in context. Assignments of participants to cohorts depended upon their own reported clinical history. The sample belongs to a study of blood T cell repertoires in COVID-19. The repertoire was sequenced with immunoSEQ multiplex PCR; TCRdb's copy has only in-frame clones and lacks some. The data show about 270,000 clones, about 82% seen once. This TCR was sampled from a woman in her fifties or sixties with acute COVID-19. Specimen: PBMCs or T cells enriched from blood (not recorded which).

This CDR3 is CASSLGDRGGSTDTQYF. As DNA, the CDR3 is TGTGCCAGCAGCTTAGGCGACAGGGGAGGTAGCACAGATACGCAGTATTTT. V is TRBV11-3 and J is TRBJ2-3, with 8 bases aligning to TRBD1. The germline V gene has CDR1 SGHNT and CDR2 YENEEA. The V segment lost 1 base and the J segment 0 bases; nucleotides outside the gene matches: 6. This CDR3 spans 17 amino acids. Full variable domain (outside the CDR3, taken from reference TRBV11-3 and TRBJ2-3): EAGVVQSPRYKIIEKKQPVAFWCNPISGHNTLYWYLQNLGQGPELLIRYENEEAVDDSQLPKDRFSAERLKGVDSTLKIQPAELGDSAVYLCASSLGDRGGSTDTQYFGPGTRLTVL.